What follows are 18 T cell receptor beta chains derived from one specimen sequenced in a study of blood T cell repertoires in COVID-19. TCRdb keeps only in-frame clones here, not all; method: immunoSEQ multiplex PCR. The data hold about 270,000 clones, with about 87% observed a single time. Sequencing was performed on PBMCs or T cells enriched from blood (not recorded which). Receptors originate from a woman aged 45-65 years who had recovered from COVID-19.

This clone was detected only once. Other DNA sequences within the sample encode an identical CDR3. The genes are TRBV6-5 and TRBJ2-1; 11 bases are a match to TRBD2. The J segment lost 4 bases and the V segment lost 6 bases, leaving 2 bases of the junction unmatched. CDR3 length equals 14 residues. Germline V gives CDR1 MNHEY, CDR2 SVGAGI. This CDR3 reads CASRLAGGYNEQFF. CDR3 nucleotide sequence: TGTGCCAGCAGGTTAGCGGGGGGGTACAATGAGCAGTTCTTC.

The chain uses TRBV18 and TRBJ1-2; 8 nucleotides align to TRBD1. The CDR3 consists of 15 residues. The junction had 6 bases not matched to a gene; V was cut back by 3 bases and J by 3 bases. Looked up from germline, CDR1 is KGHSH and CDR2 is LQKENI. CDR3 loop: CASSPGQGADYGYTF. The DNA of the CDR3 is TGTGCCAGCTCACCCGGGCAGGGGGCGGACTATGGCTACACCTTC.

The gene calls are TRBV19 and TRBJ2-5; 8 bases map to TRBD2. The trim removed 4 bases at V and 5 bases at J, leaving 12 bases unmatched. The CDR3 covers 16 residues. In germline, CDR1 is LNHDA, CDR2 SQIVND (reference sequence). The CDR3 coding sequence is TGTGCCAGTAGTACCGGGATAGCGGGATCGGGTGAGACCCAGTACTTC. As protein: CASSTGIAGSGETQYF.

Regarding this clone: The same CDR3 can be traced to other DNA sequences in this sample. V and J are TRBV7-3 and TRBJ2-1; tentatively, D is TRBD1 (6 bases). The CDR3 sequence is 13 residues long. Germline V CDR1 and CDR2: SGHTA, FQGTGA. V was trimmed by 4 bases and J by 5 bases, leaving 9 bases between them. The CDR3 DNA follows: TGTGCCAGCAGCTCGGGACATCACAATGAGCAGTTCTTC. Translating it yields CASSSGHHNEQFF.

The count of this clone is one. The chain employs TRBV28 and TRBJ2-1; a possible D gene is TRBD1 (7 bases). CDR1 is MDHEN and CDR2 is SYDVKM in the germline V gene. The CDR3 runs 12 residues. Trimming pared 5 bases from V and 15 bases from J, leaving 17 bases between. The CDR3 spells CASSTLQGRSFF. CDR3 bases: TGTGCCAGCAGTACGTTACAGGGGAGGTCGTTCTTC.

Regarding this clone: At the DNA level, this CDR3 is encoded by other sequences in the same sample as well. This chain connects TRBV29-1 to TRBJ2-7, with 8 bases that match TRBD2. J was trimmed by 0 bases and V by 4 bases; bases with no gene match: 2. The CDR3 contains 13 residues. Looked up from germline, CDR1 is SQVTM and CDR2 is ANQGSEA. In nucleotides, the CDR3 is TGCAGCGTTGGTGGGACTAGCTCCTACGAGCAGTACTTC. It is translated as CSVGGTSSYEQYF.

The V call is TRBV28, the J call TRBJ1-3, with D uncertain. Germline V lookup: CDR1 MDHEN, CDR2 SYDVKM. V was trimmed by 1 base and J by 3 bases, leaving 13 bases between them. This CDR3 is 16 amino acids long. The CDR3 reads CASSLSPAGVGNTIYF. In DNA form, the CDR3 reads TGTGCCAGCAGTTTATCCCCCGCGGGTGTTGGAAACACCATATATTTT.

CDR3 amino acids: CASSVNNEQFF. Here the CDR3 DNA reads TGTGCCAGCAGCGTAAACAATGAGCAGTTCTTC. The chain couples TRBV5-4 to TRBJ2-1, with D unresolved. This CDR3 contains 11 residues. The V and J ends lost 4 bases and 5 bases respectively, with 4 bases between them. CDR1 is SGHNT and CDR2 is YYREEE in the germline V gene (reference sequence).

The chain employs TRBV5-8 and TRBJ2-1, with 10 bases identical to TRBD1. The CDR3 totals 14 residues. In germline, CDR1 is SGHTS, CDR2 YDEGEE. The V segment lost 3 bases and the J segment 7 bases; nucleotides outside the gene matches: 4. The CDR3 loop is CASSSGQGRNEQFF. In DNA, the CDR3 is TGTGCCAGCAGCTCGGGACAGGGGAGAAATGAGCAGTTCTTC.

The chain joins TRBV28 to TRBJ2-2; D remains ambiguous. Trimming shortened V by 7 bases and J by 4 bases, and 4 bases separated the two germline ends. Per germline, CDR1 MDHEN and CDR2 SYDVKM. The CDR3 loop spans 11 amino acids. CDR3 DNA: TGTGCCAGCAAAGCCACCGGGGAGCTGTTTTTT. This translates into CASKATGELFF.

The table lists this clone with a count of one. CDR3 region: CASSLEIAGGKDTQYF. CDR3 nucleotides: TGTGCCAGCAGCTTAGAGATAGCGGGAGGGAAAGATACGCAGTATTTT. The J gene is TRBJ2-3, the V gene TRBV11-1; 11 bases agree with TRBD2. Germline lookup yields CDR1 SGHAT and CDR2 FQDESV (reference sequence). V was pared by 1 base and J by 5 bases, with 5 bases of the junction left unmatched. This CDR3 region has 16 residues.

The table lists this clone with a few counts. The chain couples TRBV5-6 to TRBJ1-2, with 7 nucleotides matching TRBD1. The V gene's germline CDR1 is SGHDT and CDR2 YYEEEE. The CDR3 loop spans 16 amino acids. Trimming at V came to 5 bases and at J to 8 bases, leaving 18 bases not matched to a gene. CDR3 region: CASRGYRPGTDEGYTF. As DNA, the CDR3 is TGTGCCAGCAGAGGATACCGTCCCGGGACAGATGAGGGCTACACCTTC.

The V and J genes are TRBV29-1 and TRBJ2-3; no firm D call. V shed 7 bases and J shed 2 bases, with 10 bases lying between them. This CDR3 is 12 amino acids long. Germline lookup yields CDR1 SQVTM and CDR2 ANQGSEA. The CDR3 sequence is CSGTGYTDTQYF. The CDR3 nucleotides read TGCAGCGGCACCGGGTACACAGATACGCAGTATTTT.

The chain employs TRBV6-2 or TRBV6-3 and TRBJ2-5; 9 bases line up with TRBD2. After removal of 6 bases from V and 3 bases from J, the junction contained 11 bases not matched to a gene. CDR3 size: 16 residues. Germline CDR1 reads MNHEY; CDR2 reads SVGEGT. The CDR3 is CASSVHLAGPKETQYF. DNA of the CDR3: TGTGCCAGCAGCGTTCATCTAGCGGGACCGAAAGAGACCCAGTACTTC.

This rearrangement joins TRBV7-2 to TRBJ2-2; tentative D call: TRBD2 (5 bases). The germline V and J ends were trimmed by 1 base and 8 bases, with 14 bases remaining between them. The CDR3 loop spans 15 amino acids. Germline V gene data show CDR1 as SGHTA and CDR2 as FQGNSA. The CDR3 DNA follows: TGTGCCAGCAGCTTAGTCCCGGGAACAATGGGGGAGCTGTTTTTT. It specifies CASSLVPGTMGELFF. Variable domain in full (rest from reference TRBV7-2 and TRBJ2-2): GAGVSQSPSNKVTEKGKDVELRCDPISGHTALYWYRQSLGQGLEFLIYFQGNSAPDKSGLPSDRFSAERTGGSVSTLTIQRTQQEDSAVYLCASSLVPGTMGELFFGEGSRLTVL.

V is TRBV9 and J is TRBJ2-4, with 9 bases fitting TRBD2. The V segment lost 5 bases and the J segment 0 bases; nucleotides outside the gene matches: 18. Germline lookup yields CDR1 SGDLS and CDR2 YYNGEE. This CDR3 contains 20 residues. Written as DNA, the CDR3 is TGTGCCAGCAGTCCTACCCTGGGGAGCGGGAGGCTGCTAGCCAAAAACATTCAGTACTTC. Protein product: CASSPTLGSGRLLAKNIQYF.

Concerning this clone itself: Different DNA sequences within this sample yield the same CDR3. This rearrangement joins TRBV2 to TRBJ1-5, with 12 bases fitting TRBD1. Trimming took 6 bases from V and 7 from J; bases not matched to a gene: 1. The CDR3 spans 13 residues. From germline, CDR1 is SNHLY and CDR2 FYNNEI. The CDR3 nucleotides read TGTGCCAGCAGGGGGACAGGGGGCCAGCCCCAGCATTTT. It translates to CASRGTGGQPQHF.

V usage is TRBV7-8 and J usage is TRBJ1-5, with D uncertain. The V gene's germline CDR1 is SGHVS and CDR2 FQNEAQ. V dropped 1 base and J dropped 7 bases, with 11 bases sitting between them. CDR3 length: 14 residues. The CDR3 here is CASSLGEEDQPQHF. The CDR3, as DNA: TGTGCCAGCAGCTTAGGGGAGGAGGACCAGCCCCAGCATTTT. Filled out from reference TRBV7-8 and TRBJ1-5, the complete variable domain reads GAGVSQSPRYKVAKRGQDVALRCDPISGHVSLFWYQQALGQGPEFLTYFQNEAQLDKSGLPSDRFFAERPEGSVSTLKIQRTQQEDSAVYLCASSLGEEDQPQHFGDGTRLSIL.